Described below is a single T cell receptor (beta chain) sequence and its context. Its antigen is unknown. It has no much larger one-base neighbor in the sample; base qualities were not kept. The cohort was made up of approximately 670 healthy bone marrow donors. At the time of sampling, every cohort member was nominally healthy, though immune exposures that went unrecorded were likely present. The donor tested CMV seropositive and was one of the 289 seropositive cohort members. A peripheral blood sample was provided by each donor, and peripheral blood mononuclear cells were used for TCR beta sequencing. The Qiagen DNeasy Blood Extraction Kit was used to extract genomic DNA from the blood cell samples. Including the terminal cysteine and phenylalanine, the CDR3 comprises 15 residues. Just the 45-base CDR3 DNA is kept, in frame starting at base 1. Trimming takes 3 bases off V and 4 bases off J; junction bases not matched to a gene: 4. The CDR1 and CDR2 encoded by the germline V gene are MDHEN and SYDVKM.

This sample is drawn from a study of cytomegalovirus exposure and HLA in healthy donors (TCRdb year 2017). Context from the whole study: An earlier analysis of roughly 630 of the donors reported approximately 290 Gb of sequence data and about 100 million unique TCR beta sequences from 150 million to 200 million T cells. An early release covering roughly 580 HLA-typed donors comprised about 300 gigabases of sequencing data and around 80 million unique TCR sequences. The genetic ancestry cluster associated with self-reported Caucasian donors included roughly 84% of the roughly 400 genotyped donors. The study was designed to test whether signatures of past pathogen exposure could be identified by cataloging public T cell receptors. The T cell repertoires of 670 or so subjects were profiled by immunosequencing and related to cytomegalovirus serostatus. Along with the approximately 650-subject first cohort, a separate validation cohort of over a hundred different subjects was used. To predict cytomegalovirus infection status, the study brought together high-throughput TCR immunosequencing, statistical association of individual TCRs with disease status, and machine learning. A later analysis re-examined previously published TCR beta repertoires from about 670 donors and added high-resolution HLA genotyping to investigate patterns of TCR occurrence. The later analysis used no new phenotypic data to find candidate immune exposures, relying instead on TCR beta sequences and their occurrence across donors. To decide whether each TCR beta V gene segment behaved as functional or pseudogenic, an earlier analysis of 587 of the donors relied on high-throughput TCR beta sequencing. Donor age, sex, ethnicity and CMV serostatus were compiled alongside the repertoire data. A later genetic analysis took genome-wide SNP genotypes for about 65% of the 666 donors and used that subset as a discovery cohort. All discovery cohort repertoires had been generated using a single sequencing platform. Both class I and class II loci were covered by HLA typing, at four-digit resolution. Typing coverage varied by locus: about 629-630 donors for A, B, C, DRB1 and DQB1; more than 500 for DQA1; over 600 for DPA1; roughly 450 for DPB1. Four or five DR-DQ haplotypes were treated as single units for association and clustering because of strong linkage in the cohort. Among roughly 370 genotyped donors of the cohort, an average of around 240,000 unique TCR beta nucleotide sequences were sequenced per donor, around 20% of them non-productive. Overall study results and their limits: Because the 87-base-pair reads could not distinguish some IMGT-functional V segments, including TRBV6-2 and TRBV6-3, those segments were excluded. In a later analysis, most CMV-associated TCR beta chains were found to appear HLA-restricted, with HLA associations seemingly driven largely by CMV exposure. Because counts were too low, about 18 rarely observed V segments, including chromosome 9 orphons, were excluded from the earlier analysis of 587 of the donors. The study gave a list of some 150 TCR beta chains associated with cytomegalovirus. Because HLA typing was missing for some donors at each locus, association tests included only the typed subset. The only immune exposure information available for the cohort was CMV serostatus. Linkage disequilibrium might explain the correlated functional status among segregating V segments, but an unknown experimental factor could not be excluded. In vitro tests confirmed that a few of the cytomegalovirus-associated TCR beta chains recognize cytomegalovirus antigens. The classifier was reported to diagnose cytomegalovirus status with high specificity and sensitivity in both the original and validation cohorts. Assigning TCR associations to individual alleles was difficult when HLA alleles, especially DR and DQ, strongly co-occurred. This cohort had only TCR beta chains sequenced, and the lack of alpha or paired-chain data limited which features could be detected. In a later analysis, HLA-associated TCR beta chains were found to be more clonally expanded and to have lower generation probabilities than equally common non-associated chains. In a later analysis, the rate of TCR association differed among HLA loci, with DRB1 alleles having the most associated TCRs and HLA-C alleles having the fewest. An association between a missense DCLRE1C variant and V-gene and J-gene trimming of TCR beta chains was found in a later genetic analysis and replicated in an independent cohort. While some public TCRs were present in many individuals, most TCR sequences turned up only very rarely across donors. Broadly in line with IMGT annotations, most TCR beta V segments showed up in productive rearrangements about 90% or about 30% of the time in an earlier analysis of around 550 of the donors. According to the authors, the approach could potentially be generalized to other disease states and immunological phenotypes. At a false discovery rate of 0.05, a later analysis linked 15,000 to 20,000 TCR beta sequences to specific HLA alleles. Sequencing depth was assumed to be roughly uniform across donors in the presence/absence analyses, though that assumption may not hold. The sequencing pipeline was judged likely to have produced a cluster of highly shared sequence variants as a technical artifact. A later analysis reported that several top co-occurrence clusters appeared linked to parvovirus B19, influenza, CMV and Epstein-Barr virus. A further reported finding was that TCR beta sequences accurately predicted the HLA-A and HLA-B alleles for most subjects in the first cohort. According to a later genetic analysis, donors in an Asian-associated ancestry cluster had fewer N-insertions in productive TCRs than the approximately 630-donor mean.

The library was obtained by the immunoSEQ multiplex PCR assay. A mixture of 60 forward primers for TCR Vbeta segments and 13 reverse primers for TCR Jbeta segments was used in the multiplex PCR. The CDR3 region of rearranged TCR beta genes was amplified from genomic DNA with a multiplex PCR assay. Amplified TCR beta libraries were sequenced as 87-base-pair reads on the Illumina HiSeq System. In the original analysis: A later analysis counted 75 million to 100 million unique TCR beta chains across the 666 repertoires, and around 9.9 million of these chains were shared by at least two donors. To remove PCR and sequencing errors, raw reads were error-corrected and collapsed into unique sequences using a nearest-neighbor algorithm that merged closely related sequences. V, D and J gene segments were assigned by aligning CDR3 sequences to IMGT reference sequences. For a sequence to be retained, a match of at least six nucleotides to both a V gene segment and a J gene segment was required. A rearrangement counted as productive if the CDR3 had no stop codons and remained in frame with V and J, and every other rearrangement counted as non-productive. CDR3 was defined by IMGT convention, running from the second conserved V-encoded cysteine to the conserved J-encoded phenylalanine. Sequences without an unambiguous match to a single V gene segment were excluded from the earlier analysis of 450 to 750 of the donors. In an earlier analysis of some 590 of the donors, a V segment was called functional when productive rearrangements were above 56.7%, and segregating when the standard deviation between donors exceeded 5%. To diagnose cytomegalovirus status from the catalog of TCR beta chain sequences, a statistical classification framework was built. V and J gene assignment, in a later analysis, came from comparing TCR nucleotide sequences with IMGT/GENE-DB human TR gene sequences. The TCRdist pipeline was used in a later analysis to assign CDR3 sequences and most-parsimonious VDJ recombination scenarios. In a later analysis, each TCR beta chain was defined by its CDR3 amino acid sequence together with its V-gene family, and reads lacking a unique V-gene family were excluded. To address suspected cross-contamination and a sequencing artifact, a later analysis removed several hundred highly shared, low-generation-probability nucleotide sequences. In a later analysis, a clonal expansion index was calculated for each public chain from normalized within-repertoire ranks of inferred template counts. Generation probabilities in a later analysis came from a VDJ recombination model fitted to out-of-frame rearrangements, and those results were checked against IGoR. In a later analysis, hypergeometric tests were used to score TCR-TCR, TCR-HLA and TCR-CMV co-occurrence, with a repertoire-size bias correction applied to TCR pairs. A later analysis estimated false discovery rates by permuting HLA or CMV assignments 20 times. In a later analysis, co-occurring TCRs were grouped using DBSCAN, and TCRdist sequence similarity was added for clustering within HLA-allele-positive subsets. Repertoires with fewer than 30,000 or more than 120,000 public chains were left out of co-occurrence clustering, as were about 5 repertoires with anomalous nucleotide sharing. TCRdb obtained this table from immuneACCESS and retained in-frame rearrangements with V and J assigned. These tables miss some clones; where compared with another copy, unresolved V genes account for less than half of the shortfall, and the remainder is unexplained. V, J and clone size reflect that table, while D and trimming were determined from the DNA. In all, the sample holds approximately 190,000 clones, and about 84% of those were seen once. 13% to 15% of the sample is held by the ten biggest clonotypes.

The chain uses TRBV28 and TRBJ1-5; TRBD1 lines up with 9 middle nucleotides. The sequencing input was PBMCs. The origin of this receptor is a woman aged 30 to 39 in good health and CMV-seropositive. The nucleotide sequence is given as TGTGCCAGCAGTTTTAAAGGACAGGGGAATCAGCCCCAGCATTTT. This is translated as CASSFKGQGNQPQHF.